Presented here are 27 T cell receptor beta chains from one specimen sequenced in a study of T cell responses to AZD1222 COVID-19 vaccine (dated by TCRdb to about 2021). Library preparation employed the immunoSEQ multiplex PCR assay. TCRdb provides this immuneACCESS table in a form limited to in-frame rearrangements. Some clones are lacking; in checked studies, under half of them reflect an unresolved V gene, and why the rest are absent is not known. In this sample the table shows 79,000 or so clones, approximately 89% of which occur a single time. Approximately 5% of the sample comes from the top ten. This sample's time point label indicates: about 28 days (+/-7) after the second vaccine dose. Sequencing was performed on peripheral blood, taken 28 days after the second AZD1222 dose. These receptors came from an adult who received the AZD1222 COVID-19 vaccine.

V and J are TRBV9 and TRBJ2-7; 9 bases line up with TRBD2. Germline CDR1 reads SGDLS; CDR2 reads YYNGEE. Trimming removed 5 bases from V and 4 bases from J; junction bases left unmatched: 7. This CDR3 contains 14 residues. The CDR3 region is CASSGAGGRYEQYF. As DNA, the CDR3 is TGTGCCAGCAGTGGAGCGGGGGGCCGGTACGAGCAGTACTTC.

V and J are TRBV10-3 and TRBJ1-5, with TRBD1 as a possible D gene (5 bases). Germline loops: CDR1 ENHRY, CDR2 SYGVKD. Trimming removed 3 bases at V and 3 bases at J, with 18 bases between. The CDR3 has 17 amino acids. CDR3 sequence reads: CAISDGTTRGINQPQHF. CDR3 in DNA: TGTGCCATCAGTGATGGCACAACCCGGGGCATCAATCAGCCCCAGCATTTT.

As regards this clone: A junction end diverges from the germline sequence, so it may reflect a read error. V gene TRBV7-7 combines with J gene TRBJ2-5; 10 bases are shared with TRBD2. The germline gives CDR1 SSHAT, CDR2 FNYEAQ (reference sequence). The CDR3 is 16 amino acids. This chain's CDR3 is CASSPGERGGRETQYF. CDR3 bases: TGTGCTAGCAGCCCTGGGGAGCGGGGGGGTAGAGAGACCCAGTACTTC.

This clone was detected a few times. The rearrangement links TRBV7-3 to TRBJ2-1, with 10 bases that match TRBD1. The CDR3 sequence is 16 residues long. The J segment lost 2 bases and the V segment lost 5 bases, leaving 6 bases of the junction unmatched. CDR1 SGHTA and CDR2 FQGTGA come from the germline V gene. For the CDR3, the DNA is TGTGCCAGCAGCGAAACGGGGACAGGGGCCTACAATGAGCAGTTCTTC. Its protein is CASSETGTGAYNEQFF.

The DNA for the CDR3 is TGTGCCAGCAGCCGGGGACTCCTCGGTAATGAGCAGTTCTTC. This sequence encodes CASSRGLLGNEQFF. The J gene is TRBJ2-1, the V gene TRBV7-9, with D perhaps matching TRBD2 (6 bases). This CDR3 comprises 14 residues. V lost 5 bases and J lost 7, with 15 bases in between. The germline gives CDR1 SEHNR, CDR2 FQNEAQ (reference sequence).

The chain links TRBV27 to TRBJ2-7; D unclear. Trimming left V 3 bases short and J 12 bases short, with 9 bases between. The CDR3 has 10 amino acids. In germline, CDR1 is MNHEY, CDR2 SMNVEV (reference sequence). The CDR3 DNA reads TGTGCCAGCAGTTTTTATTCCGGGTACGTC. This codes for CASSFYSGYV.

The V gene is TRBV7-6, the J gene TRBJ2-7; 9 bases line up with TRBD2. J was trimmed by 3 bases and V by 1 base; bases with no gene match: 10. The CDR3 length is 17 residues. The germline gives CDR1 SGHVS, CDR2 FNYEAQ. CDR3 DNA sequence: TGTGCCAGCAGCTTAGTTGGTAGGCCTAGCGGGGACTACGAGCAGTACTTC. Amino acid sequence: CASSLVGRPSGDYEQYF.

The genes are TRBV4-2 and TRBJ1-1, with D unclear. CDR3 length: 14 residues. CDR1 LGHNA and CDR2 YNFKEQ come from the germline V gene. V lost 3 bases and J lost 5, with 13 bases in between. CDR3 sequence: CASSQGPAATEAFF. CDR3 bases: TGTGCCAGCAGCCAGGGCCCCGCCGCGACTGAAGCTTTCTTT.

The chain combines TRBV5-6 with TRBJ1-1; D ambiguous. Germline values: CDR1 SGHDT, CDR2 YYEEEE. This CDR3 region has 13 residues. Trimming shortened V by 2 bases and J by 1 base, and 6 bases separated the two germline ends. The CDR3 sequence: CASSFWGNTEAFF. The CDR3, as DNA: TGTGCCAGCAGCTTCTGGGGGAACACTGAAGCTTTCTTT. The variable domain in full, completed from reference TRBV5-6 and TRBJ1-1, reads DAGVTQSPTHLIKTRGQQVTLRCSPKSGHDTVSWYQQALGQGPQFIFQYYEEEERQRGNFPDRFSGHQFPNYSSELNVNALLLGDSALYLCASSFWGNTEAFFGQGTRLTVV.

The chain links TRBV11-2 to TRBJ1-1; tentative D call: TRBD1 (5 bases). Germline CDR1 reads SGHAT; CDR2 reads FQNNGV. V was trimmed by 1 base and J by 6 bases, leaving 15 bases between them. The CDR3 has 15 amino acids. The CDR3 sequence: CASSLAASRGSEAFF. CDR3 DNA sequence: TGTGCCAGCAGCTTAGCCGCCTCACGGGGCTCTGAAGCTTTCTTT.

The chain carries TRBV6-5 and TRBJ1-4, with 9 bases lining up with TRBD1. Per germline, CDR1 MNHEY and CDR2 SVGAGI. This CDR3 has 15 residues. The V and J ends lost 1 base and 8 bases, in that order; junction bases with no gene match: 5. CDR3 protein: CASSYLQGAGEKLFF. CDR3 coding DNA: TGTGCCAGCAGTTACTTACAGGGGGCTGGCGAAAAACTGTTTTTT.

The chain links TRBV7-9 to TRBJ1-4; possible D gene TRBD1, 5 bases. Germline V CDR1 and CDR2: SEHNR, FQNEAQ (reference sequence). The CDR3 totals 18 residues. The V end lost 2 bases, the J end lost 3 bases, and 19 bases lay between the germline ends. CDR3 region: CASSLQFMSGSSNEKLFF. The DNA for the CDR3 is TGTGCCAGCAGCTTACAATTTATGTCAGGGTCTTCTAATGAAAAACTGTTTTTT.

The rearrangement links TRBV29-1 to TRBJ2-5, with TRBD2 as a possible D gene (5 bases). V was clipped by 3 bases and J by 1 base, with 12 bases between them. The CDR3 is 14 residues long. Germline V gives CDR1 SQVTM, CDR2 ANQGSEA. This CDR3 is CSVDLGLSQETQYF. CDR3 in DNA: TGCAGCGTTGATCTCGGACTTTCCCAAGAGACCCAGTACTTC.

The chain carries TRBV6-1 and TRBJ2-7, with D possibly TRBD1 on 7 matching bases. CDR3 length: 14 amino acids. From germline, CDR1 is MNHNS and CDR2 SASEGT. V lost 3 bases to trimming and J lost 5 bases, with 14 bases between them. The CDR3 reads CASSEDRPSDEQYV. DNA for the CDR3: TGTGCCAGCAGTGAGGACAGGCCTAGCGACGAGCAGTACGTC.

The gene calls are TRBV27 and TRBJ2-6; 7 nucleotides agree with TRBD1. The germline V gene encodes CDR1 MNHEY and CDR2 SMNVEV (reference sequence). The CDR3 is made up of 16 amino acids. The V gene end was trimmed by 5 bases and the J gene end by 0 bases; junction bases not matched to a gene: 4. DNA for the CDR3: TGTGCCAGCAGTAAGGGACAGCCCTCTGGGGCCAACGTCCTGACTTTC. Translating it yields CASSKGQPSGANVLTF.

The chain combines TRBV5-4 with TRBJ2-7; TRBD1 might be the D (5 bases). The germline V gene has CDR1 SGHNT and CDR2 YYREEE (reference sequence). The length of the CDR3 is 14 residues. Trimming took 0 bases from V and 2 from J, leaving 9 bases between them. This CDR3 is CASSLDRSTYEQYV. The CDR3 DNA sequence: TGTGCCAGCAGCTTGGACAGGAGTACCTACGAGCAGTACGTC.

The chain joins TRBV19 to TRBJ2-2; 9 bases align to TRBD1. The trim removed 6 bases at V and 5 bases at J, leaving 10 bases unmatched. CDR1 LNHDA and CDR2 SQIVND come from the germline V gene (reference sequence). The CDR3 is 16 amino acids. This CDR3 is CASSLDRGLNTGELFF. Written as DNA, the CDR3 is TGTGCCAGTAGCCTGGACAGGGGCCTTAATACCGGGGAGCTGTTTTTT. Supplemented by reference TRBV19 and TRBJ2-2, the full variable domain reads DGGITQSPKYLFRKEGQNVTLSCEQNLNHDAMYWYRQDPGQGLRLIYYSQIVNDFQKGDIAEGYSVSREKKESFPLTVTSAQKNPTAFYLCASSLDRGLNTGELFFGEGSRLTVL.

This clone was seen only a few times. An end of the junction differs from the germline gene, which may be a read error. The V call is TRBV6-5, the J call TRBJ1-1; unclear D gene. CDR1 is MNHEY, CDR2 SVGAGI, per germline. The CDR3 loop spans 10 amino acids. In DNA, the CDR3 is TGTGCCAGCGGTTATCGTGAAGCTTTCTTT. Amino acid sequence: CASGYREAFF.

The chain links TRBV6-4 to TRBJ2-3; possible D gene TRBD2, 5 bases. The V end was cut by 7 bases, the J end by 2 bases, with 10 bases between. This CDR3 has 13 residues. CDR1 and CDR2 from the germline V gene are MRHNA and SNTAGT. CDR3 sequence reads: CASKGDNTDTQYF. The CDR3 DNA reads TGTGCCAGCAAGGGAGATAACACAGATACGCAGTATTTT.

The V call is TRBV7-8, the J call TRBJ1-2; D not certain. CDR1 is SGHVS and CDR2 is FQNEAQ in the germline V gene. The CDR3 loop spans 14 amino acids. Trimming took 1 base from V and 3 from J, leaving 9 bases between them. The CDR3 bases are TGTGCCAGCAGCTTAGAAGGGAGGGACTATGGCTACACCTTC. This codes for CASSLEGRDYGYTF.

V and J are TRBV3-1 (or the pseudogene TRBV3-2) and TRBJ1-1; D remains unclear. Germline V gives CDR1 LGHDT, CDR2 YNNKEL (reference sequence). This CDR3 comprises 12 residues. V lost 4 bases to trimming and J lost 3 bases, with 6 bases between them. CDR3 in DNA: TGTGCCAGCAGCCCCGACTACACTGAAGCTTTCTTT. Protein product: CASSPDYTEAFF.

The chain joins TRBV7-3 to TRBJ2-1; tentatively, D is TRBD1 (7 bases). CDR3 length: 16 residues. Trimming cost V 2 bases and J 5 bases, with 16 bases left between them. Germline CDR1 reads SGHTA; CDR2 reads FQGTGA. The CDR3 loop reads CASSLRRGPEHNEQFF. The CDR3 nucleotides are TGTGCCAGCAGCTTACGGAGGGGGCCGGAGCACAATGAGCAGTTCTTC.

The chain links TRBV19 to TRBJ2-3; tentative D call: TRBD2 (6 bases). Germline V gives CDR1 LNHDA, CDR2 SQIVND (reference sequence). This CDR3 comprises 13 residues. V was cut by 6 bases and J by 9 bases, with 16 bases left in between. CDR3: CASSRQTSGTQYF. The DNA of the CDR3 is TGTGCCAGTAGCCGTCAGACTAGTGGGACGCAGTATTTT. Combining the CDR3 with reference TRBV19 and TRBJ2-3 gives the whole variable domain DGGITQSPKYLFRKEGQNVTLSCEQNLNHDAMYWYRQDPGQGLRLIYYSQIVNDFQKGDIAEGYSVSREKKESFPLTVTSAQKNPTAFYLCASSRQTSGTQYFGPGTRLTVL.

The chain joins TRBV10-3 to TRBJ2-2, with 7 nucleotides matching TRBD1. Germline assignment: CDR1 ENHRY and CDR2 SYGVKD. This CDR3 comprises 15 residues. J lost 3 bases, V lost 3 bases, and 4 bases had no gene match. CDR3 in DNA: TGTGCCATCAGTGAATTGACAGGGCACACCGGGGAGCTGTTTTTT. Translation gives CAISELTGHTGELFF.

V is TRBV6-5 and J is TRBJ1-1, with 9 bases identical to TRBD1. Germline V gives CDR1 MNHEY, CDR2 SVGAGI. The CDR3 spans 15 residues. Trimming at V came to 6 bases and at J to 2 bases, leaving 7 bases not matched to a gene. The CDR3 spells CASRNRTGVNTEAFF. The CDR3 DNA reads TGTGCCAGCAGAAATAGGACAGGGGTTAACACTGAAGCTTTCTTT.

This sequence joins TRBV11-2 and TRBJ2-5; 10 positions agree with TRBD1. CDR1 is SGHAT and CDR2 is FQNNGV in the germline V gene. The CDR3 has 16 amino acids. The junction had 6 bases not matched to a gene; V was cut back by 5 bases and J by 0 bases. The CDR3 DNA reads as TGTGCCAGCAGCCCGGGACAGGGGACGTACCAAGAGACCCAGTACTTC. As protein: CASSPGQGTYQETQYF.

This clone has only a few counts. The V call is TRBV29-1, the J call TRBJ1-5; 9 bases agree with TRBD1. This CDR3 comprises 13 residues. After removal of 7 bases from V and 3 bases from J, the junction contained 4 bases not matched to a gene. Germline V CDR1 and CDR2: SQVTM, ANQGSEA. The CDR3 nucleotides are TGCAGCGGCAGGACAGGGGACAATCAGCCCCAGCATTTT. It translates to CSGRTGDNQPQHF. The full variable domain, in which reference TRBV29-1 and TRBJ1-5 provide the parts outside the CDR3, is SAVISQKPSRDICQRGTSLTIQCQVDSQVTMMFWYRQQPGQSLTLIATANQGSEATYESGFVIDKFPISRPNLTFSTLTVSNMSPEDSSIYLCSGRTGDNQPQHFGDGTRLSIL.